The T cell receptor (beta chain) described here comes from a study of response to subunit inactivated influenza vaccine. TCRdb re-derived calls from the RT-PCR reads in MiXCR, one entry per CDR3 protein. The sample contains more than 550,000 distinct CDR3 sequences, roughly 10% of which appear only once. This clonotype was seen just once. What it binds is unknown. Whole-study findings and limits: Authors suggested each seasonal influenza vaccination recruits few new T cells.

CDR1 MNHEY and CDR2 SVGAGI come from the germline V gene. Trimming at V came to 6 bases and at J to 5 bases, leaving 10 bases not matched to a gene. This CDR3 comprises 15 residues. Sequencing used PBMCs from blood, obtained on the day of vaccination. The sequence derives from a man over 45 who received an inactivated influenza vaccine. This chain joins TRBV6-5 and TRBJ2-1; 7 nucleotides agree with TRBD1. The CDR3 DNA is TGTGCCAGCAGATATGGACAGGTTGTAAACAATGAGCAGTTCTTC. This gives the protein CASRYGQVVNNEQFF.